Following are 15 T cell receptor beta chains from one sample sequenced in a study of T cell changes during pregnancy in multiple sclerosis. Profiled with immunoSEQ multiplex PCR; TCRdb holds only in-frame clones, not every one. The sample carries about 68,000 clones, around 90% recorded once. The material sequenced was peripheral blood, taken in the second trimester of pregnancy. The receptor set was obtained from a female donor in good health, enrolled as a control in a pregnancy study.

The gene calls are TRBV28 and TRBJ2-2; maybe TRBD1 (5 bases). The CDR3 contains 15 residues. Germline V lookup: CDR1 MDHEN, CDR2 SYDVKM. Trimming removed 5 bases from V and 6 bases from J, with 16 bases in between. CDR3 DNA: TGTGCCAGCAGTCAACTGATGCTGGGGCCCGGGGAGCTGTTTTTT. Translated, it gives CASSQLMLGPGELFF.

The genes are TRBV29-1 and TRBJ2-6, with D perhaps matching TRBD2 (5 bases). The CDR3 extends over 14 amino acids. V shed 5 bases and J shed 2 bases, with 10 bases lying between them. CDR1 is SQVTM, CDR2 ANQGSEA, per germline. The CDR3 spells CSVSFGAGANVLTF. Written as DNA, the CDR3 is TGCAGCGTTTCCTTCGGGGCTGGGGCCAACGTCCTGACTTTC.

This clone was found once. The junction shows a germline mismatch at one end, possibly a read error. The J gene is TRBJ2-7, the V gene TRBV4-1; 7 bases line up with TRBD2. This CDR3 has 16 amino acids. Germline V CDR1 and CDR2: MGHRA, YSYEKL. This chain's CDR3 is CASSEETPSGVYEQYF. The CDR3 DNA reads as TGCGCCAGCAGCGAAGAAACCCCAAGCGGGGTCTACGAGCAGTACTTC.

CDR3 in amino acids: CASSQLTSGANTGELFF. The CDR3 DNA reads as TGCGCCAGCAGCCAACTAACTAGCGGCGCGAACACCGGGGAGCTGTTTTTT. The V and J genes are TRBV4-1 and TRBJ2-2; TRBD2 matches 8 bases. CDR1 and CDR2 from the germline V gene are MGHRA and YSYEKL. CDR3 length equals 17 residues. V lost 2 bases, J lost 0 bases, and 5 bases stayed unmatched.

This chain's CDR3 is CASSQDETSGWGTQYF. Here the CDR3 DNA reads TGTGCCAGCAGCCAAGATGAGACTAGCGGGTGGGGGACCCAGTACTTC. J is TRBJ2-5 and V is TRBV4-2; 10 bases map to TRBD2. Germline V gives CDR1 LGHNA, CDR2 YNFKEQ. The CDR3 extends over 16 amino acids. Unmatched junction bases numbered 8, after V lost 0 bases and J lost 7 bases.

CDR3 sequence: CASSQDASGVYEQYF. CDR3 DNA: TGCGCCAGCAGCCAAGACGCGTCAGGGGTGTACGAGCAGTACTTC. The rearrangement joins TRBV4-1 to TRBJ2-7, with D perhaps matching TRBD1 (6 bases). Between the trimmed V and J ends, which lost 0 bases and 4 bases, there was a span of 13 bases. The CDR3 is 15 amino acids. Germline CDR1 is MGHRA and CDR2 is YSYEKL.

The chain combines TRBV28 with TRBJ2-3, with 13 bases identical to TRBD2. Germline-derived CDR1 and CDR2 are MDHEN and SYDVKM. Unmatched junction bases numbered 4, after V lost 5 bases and J lost 8 bases. The CDR3 extends over 14 amino acids. The CDR3 region is CASSPGLAGVTQYF. CDR3 bases: TGTGCCAGCAGTCCCGGACTAGCGGGAGTTACGCAGTATTTT.

The chain couples TRBV14 to TRBJ2-7; 10 bases fit TRBD1. The V gene end was trimmed by 4 bases and the J gene end by 5 bases; junction bases not matched to a gene: 8. The CDR3 is made up of 15 amino acids. CDR1 SGHDN and CDR2 FVKESK come from the germline V gene. This CDR3 reads CASSPPPGQGNEQYF. The CDR3 DNA reads as TGTGCCAGCAGCCCCCCCCCGGGACAGGGGAACGAGCAGTACTTC.

The rearrangement joins TRBV2 to TRBJ1-2; D ambiguous. CDR3 size: 10 residues. CDR1 and CDR2 (germline): SNHLY, FYNNEI. Deletions cut 3 bases from V and 10 bases from J, with 6 bases between. This CDR3 is CASSEGLYTF. CDR3 bases: TGTGCCAGCAGTGAGGGCCTCTACACCTTC.

The chain has TRBV7-2 and TRBJ2-7; D is perhaps TRBD1 (5 bases). CDR3 length: 14 amino acids. V was cut by 4 bases and J by 2 bases, with 12 bases left in between. CDR1 is SGHTA, CDR2 FQGNSA, per germline. CDR3 residues: CASSSRTTAYEQYF. For the CDR3, the DNA is TGTGCCAGCAGCTCCCGAACGACAGCCTACGAGCAGTACTTC.

Only one count was recorded for this clone. The V gene is TRBV4-1, the J gene TRBJ2-1, with TRBD1 identical over 9 bases. CDR3 size: 16 residues. Trimming at V came to 0 bases and at J to 10 bases, leaving 10 bases not matched to a gene. The germline CDR1 and CDR2 sequences are MGHRA and YSYEKL. CDR3 DNA sequence: TGCGCCAGCAGCCAAGATCAGGACAGGGGTAATCAAGAGCAGTTCTTC. Residues: CASSQDQDRGNQEQFF.

This sequence joins TRBV19 and TRBJ2-5, with D unresolved. Trimming stripped 6 bases from V and 5 bases from J, with 13 bases between. The V gene's germline CDR1 is LNHDA and CDR2 SQIVND (reference sequence). The CDR3 contains 13 residues. The CDR3 nucleotides read TGTGCCAGTAGGTTTTCGTCGACTGAGACCCAGTACTTC. Translated, it gives CASRFSSTETQYF.

This chain links TRBV10-2 with TRBJ2-1; 8 positions agree with TRBD1. The germline V gene has CDR1 WSHSY and CDR2 SAAADI. The CDR3 spans 14 residues. Unmatched junction bases numbered 7, after V lost 6 bases and J lost 6 bases. CDR3 sequence reads: CASRQGAPPNEQFF. CDR3 in DNA: TGCGCCAGCAGGCAGGGGGCCCCTCCCAATGAGCAGTTCTTC.

This clone showed up just a few times. The chain couples TRBV4-1 to TRBJ2-1; 7 bases are a match to TRBD2. Germline V gene lookup returns CDR1 MGHRA and CDR2 YSYEKL. This CDR3 has 18 residues. Unmatched junction bases numbered 9, after V lost 0 bases and J lost 1 base. The CDR3 here is CASSQDGDAGVSYNEQFF. CDR3 bases: TGCGCCAGCAGCCAAGATGGGGATGCGGGAGTGTCCTACAATGAGCAGTTCTTC.

The CDR3 sequence is CASSRQGFGSEKLFF. The DNA of the CDR3 is TGTGCCAGCAGTCGACAGGGTTTCGGTAGTGAAAAACTGTTTTTT. The J gene is TRBJ1-4, the V gene TRBV6-5, with TRBD1 identical over 7 bases. Germline-derived CDR1 and CDR2 are MNHEY and SVGAGI. The ends lost 5 bases at V and 7 bases at J; junction bases unmatched: 10. This CDR3 contains 15 residues.